This T cell receptor (beta chain) was profiled in a study of beta chain features in type 1 diabetes. Reverse transcription of all isolated RNA meant that expressed TCRB transcripts were sequenced. Sequencing used immunoSEQ multiplex PCR; TCRdb keeps in-frame clones, though not all of them. The table records nearly 350,000 clones, around 9.3% of them present only once. Markers CD45RO/CCR7/CD25/CD127/CD95/CD27 served to sort CD4+ naive, central memory, regulatory and stem cell-like memory cells. With respect to this clone: Its antigen remains unidentified.

Germline V gene data show CDR1 as SGHRS and CDR2 as YFSETQ. V lost 0 bases to trimming and J lost 0 bases, with 10 bases between them. The CDR3 is made up of 17 amino acids. General study findings and limits: For Type 1 diabetes patients, all four CD4+ subsets carried TCRB CDR3s that were moderately but significantly shorter.

The chain has TRBV5-1 and TRBJ2-6; TRBD1 is a possible D gene (5 bases). Source material: central memory CD4+ T cells from blood. The source of this sequence is a man younger than 40 with type 1 diabetes. This chain's CDR3 is CASSLGPRGSGANVLTF. CDR3 DNA: TGCGCCAGCAGCTTGGGTCCTAGGGGCTCTGGGGCCAACGTCCTGACTTTC.